This T cell receptor beta chain was found in a study of Ad26.COV2.S vaccination and SARS-CoV-2 variants. Study overall: It was the COV1001 Ad26.COV2.S trial arm that included the donor. Dosing was one shot or two shots 56 days apart.

Clones were read by immunoSEQ multiplex PCR, and TCRdb kept only the in-frame ones, dropping some. This table has some 500,000 clones, roughly 89% appearing once. The sample's treatment: 19 received Ad26.COV2.S at low or high dose, single or two shots; about five received placebo; per-sample allocation not given. Collection of the samples took place on day 63 after the first injection of vaccine or placebo. This CDR3 spans 15 amino acids. V was cut by 5 bases and J by 4 bases, with 14 bases left in between. The germline CDR1 and CDR2 sequences are MNHEY and SMNVEV (reference sequence). The receptor was derived from a person aged 18-60 years who received the Ad26.COV2.S COVID-19 vaccine or a placebo. The J gene is TRBJ1-4, the V gene TRBV27; a weak D match, TRBD1 (6 bases). Sequenced here: peripheral blood, sampled in a trial of Ad26.COV2.S vaccine versus placebo. The CDR3 reads CASSLNRGYNEKLFF. CDR3 DNA: TGTGCCAGCAGTCTCAATAGGGGGTATAATGAAAAACTGTTTTTT.